The clone carrying this T cell receptor (beta chain) was detected a few times. Its antigen remains unidentified. The data derive from a study of regulatory T cells in long-lasting Graves disease. Study results and caveats: Persistent disease was characterized by preferential usage of TRBV28, TRBJ1-2 and TRBJ2-5. Less diverse TCR repertoires were seen in persistent Graves' patients than in newly diagnosed ones.

Sample time point: newly diagnosed GD, antithyroid drugs for less than 3 months. RNA isolated from PBMCs was used to make the TCR library. The germline V gene encodes CDR1 MDHEN and CDR2 SYDVKM. V was trimmed by 3 bases and J by 1 base, leaving 12 bases between them. This CDR3 region has 15 residues. Building the TCR beta libraries relied on iRepertoire HTBI primers, and CDR3 regions underwent Arm-PCR. From the multiplex PCR reads, TCRdb called clonotypes with MiXCR, one entry per CDR3 protein. Of some 200,000 distinct CDR3 sequences in the sample, around 19% are singletons; the top ten hold around 11%. These data also formed part of another study, on T cells in Graves' hyperthyroidism and ophthalmopathy. That report notes: The HTBI primer set drove a first-round RT-PCR of the TCR CDR3.

The J gene is TRBJ1-2, the V gene TRBV28, with D tentatively TRBD1 (6 bases). The source material was peripheral blood mononuclear cells (PBMCs), sampled at new diagnosis, from a patient treated with antithyroid drugs. This TCR was sampled from a woman younger than 45 with Graves disease. The CDR3 here is CASSFIGTLNYGYTF. The CDR3 DNA reads TGTGCCAGCAGTTTCATAGGGACACTTAACTATGGCTACACCTTC.